What follows are 20 T cell receptor beta chains derived from one specimen sequenced in a study of CD8 T cells in Susac syndrome. cDNA came from about 0.5 to 1 ug RNA primed by random hexamers. TCRdb passed the immunoSEQ multiplex PCR reads through MiXCR, listing each CDR3 protein once. The sample lists 100,000 to 150,000 distinct CDR3 sequences; 85% to 95% were seen once. Sequencing was carried out using CD4+ T cells from PBMCs. The source is a human donor with multiple sclerosis.

V usage is TRBV5-6 and J usage is TRBJ1-5; possible D gene TRBD1, 6 bases. This CDR3 has 12 amino acids. Germline CDR1 is SGHDT and CDR2 is YYEEEE. V was trimmed by 3 bases and J by 11 bases, leaving 12 bases between them. The DNA for the CDR3 is TGTGCCAGCAGCTCCCGCAGGGGTTCCCAGCATTTT. Protein sequence: CASSSRRGSQHF.

The chain recombines TRBV5-4 with TRBJ2-2; 7 bases align to TRBD2. The CDR3 has 13 residues. Germline lookup yields CDR1 SGHNT and CDR2 YYREEE (reference sequence). The ends lost 6 bases at V and 6 bases at J; junction bases unmatched: 5. Here the CDR3 DNA reads TGTGCCAGCACCAACAGCGGGGCCGGGGAGCTGTTTTTT. Its protein product is CASTNSGAGELFF.

This chain uses TRBV9 with TRBJ1-3, with TRBD1 identical over 7 bases. The CDR3 length is 19 residues. CDR1 is SGDLS and CDR2 is YYNGEE in the germline V gene. Trimming took 3 bases from V and 5 from J; bases not matched to a gene: 20. The CDR3 bases are TGTGCCAGCAGCGCGACCGGGACAGCCGATGGAACGATTCGAAACACCATATATTTT. It yields the protein CASSATGTADGTIRNTIYF.

J is TRBJ1-1 and V is TRBV6-5; D is perhaps TRBD1 (6 bases). The CDR3 runs to 14 residues. Trimming removed 0 bases from V and 5 bases from J, with 10 bases in between. Germline V gives CDR1 MNHEY, CDR2 SVGAGI. The CDR3 region has the DNA TGTGCCAGCAGTTACTCGAGGGGGGGGACTGAAGCTTTCTTT. The encoded protein is CASSYSRGGTEAFF.

This clonotype was seen just once. The chain combines TRBV20-1 with TRBJ1-3, with a possible D match to TRBD1 (5 bases). The CDR3 runs to 15 residues. Germline V CDR1 and CDR2: DFQATT, SNEGSKA (reference sequence). V was shortened by 5 bases and J by 1 base, with 15 bases between the two germline ends. The CDR3 reads CSAPNPAGSGNTIYF. CDR3 DNA sequence: TGCAGTGCTCCGAACCCAGCAGGGTCTGGAAACACCATATATTTT.

The V call is TRBV2, the J call TRBJ1-1; no clear D. The CDR3 totals 13 residues. Trimming shortened V by 5 bases and J by 1 base, and 8 bases separated the two germline ends. CDR1 and CDR2 from the germline V gene are SNHLY and FYNNEI. The CDR3 nucleotides read TGTGCCAGCAGTCCGGACGGGAACACTGAAGCTTTCTTT. Its translation: CASSPDGNTEAFF.

J is TRBJ1-2 and V is TRBV19, with D unresolved. The CDR3 runs to 12 residues. V was clipped by 10 bases and J by 3 bases, with 12 bases between them. CDR1 LNHDA and CDR2 SQIVND come from the germline V gene (reference sequence). DNA of the CDR3: TGTGCCACCCTAAAAGCGCACTATGGCTACACCTTC. It specifies CATLKAHYGYTF.

J is TRBJ2-5 and V is TRBV12-3 or TRBV12-4, with a weak D call TRBD2 (6 bases). V dropped 4 bases and J dropped 4 bases, with 13 bases sitting between them. The CDR3 runs to 14 residues. The CDR3: CASSSRSGVETQYF. The CDR3 bases are TGTGCCAGCAGTTCCCGGTCGGGGGTAGAGACCCAGTACTTC.

The sample holds one count of this clonotype. This chain uses TRBV25-1 with TRBJ2-7; 8 bases fit TRBD1. This CDR3 has 14 residues. Losses at the gene ends were 5 bases for V and 2 bases for J; bases not matched to a gene: 5. Germline V gene sequence: CDR1 MGHDK, CDR2 SYGVNS. CDR3 residues: CASSKTGAPYEQYF. As DNA, the CDR3 is TGTGCCAGCAGTAAGACAGGGGCACCCTACGAGCAGTACTTC.

The V call is TRBV15, the J call TRBJ1-1; no clear D gene. CDR1 LNHNV and CDR2 YYDKDF come from the germline V gene (reference sequence). The V end lost 3 bases, the J end lost 0 bases, and 5 bases lay between the germline ends. The CDR3 has 13 amino acids. The CDR3 is CATSRDLNTEAFF. CDR3 bases: TGTGCCACCAGCAGGGATCTGAACACTGAAGCTTTCTTT.

The chain employs TRBV6-1 and TRBJ2-7; the match to TRBD2 covers 8 bases. The J segment lost 1 base and the V segment lost 2 bases, leaving 7 bases of the junction unmatched. The CDR3 runs to 16 residues. Germline V gives CDR1 MNHNS, CDR2 SASEGT. The CDR3 bases are TGTGCCAGCAGTGAAAAGTTAGCGGGGCAATCCTACGAGCAGTACTTC. Translation gives CASSEKLAGQSYEQYF.

This clonotype was detected once. The chain has TRBV5-1 and TRBJ1-1; 8 nucleotides match TRBD1. The CDR3 consists of 15 residues. V was clipped by 4 bases and J by 1 base; unmatched bases: 6. Germline lookup yields CDR1 SGHRS and CDR2 YFSETQ. The CDR3 nucleotides read TGCGCCAGCAGCCGTCGGGACAGGCGGAACACTGAAGCTTTCTTT. Its translation: CASSRRDRRNTEAFF.

This chain uses TRBV30 with TRBJ1-5; no clear D gene. The CDR3 has 15 residues. The V gene lost 0 bases and the J gene lost 4 bases, with 13 bases spanning the gap. Germline CDR1 is GTSNPN and CDR2 is SVGIG (reference sequence). CDR3 protein: CAWSVETLGNQPQHF. As DNA, the CDR3 is TGTGCCTGGAGTGTAGAAACCCTTGGGAATCAGCCCCAGCATTTT.

This chain connects TRBV19 to TRBJ2-4; D possibly corresponds to TRBD1 (5 bases). The CDR3 has 14 residues. V was pared by 5 bases and J by 0 bases, with 8 bases between. Germline V gene lookup returns CDR1 LNHDA and CDR2 SQIVND (reference sequence). The CDR3 DNA is TGTGCCAGTAGTTGGACATTAGCCAAAAACATTCAGTACTTC. Amino acid sequence: CASSWTLAKNIQYF.

This chain joins TRBV6-1 and TRBJ1-1; D is possibly TRBD1 (5 bases). The CDR3 totals 16 residues. With 5 bases removed from V and 1 base from J, the gap between germline ends came to 17 bases. CDR1 MNHNS and CDR2 SASEGT come from the germline V gene. The CDR3 sequence is CASSPTGEKGNTEAFF. CDR3 DNA: TGTGCCAGCAGTCCCACGGGGGAGAAGGGGAACACTGAAGCTTTCTTT.

The rearrangement links TRBV25-1 to TRBJ1-2; a weak D match, TRBD1 (5 bases). V shed 4 bases and J shed 2 bases, with 11 bases lying between them. This CDR3 spans 14 amino acids. From germline, CDR1 is MGHDK and CDR2 SYGVNS. In DNA form, the CDR3 reads TGTGCCAGCAGTGTACAAGAGGGGAACTATGGCTACACCTTC. Protein product: CASSVQEGNYGYTF.

The genes are TRBV3-1 and TRBJ2-1; 11 bases agree with TRBD2. The junction had 16 bases not matched to a gene; V was cut back by 7 bases and J by 2 bases. The CDR3 totals 19 residues. Germline CDR1 LGHDT, CDR2 YNNKEL (reference sequence). CDR3 loop: CASTQGQSLTSGAYNEQFF. The CDR3 DNA follows: TGTGCCAGCACCCAGGGACAGTCATTGACTAGCGGGGCCTACAATGAGCAGTTCTTC.

V and J are TRBV12-3 or TRBV12-4 and TRBJ1-2, with a possible D match to TRBD1 (5 bases). Trimming shortened V by 6 bases and J by 5 bases, and 19 bases separated the two germline ends. CDR3 length: 15 residues. CDR3 nucleotides: TGTGCCAGCAGAAATGACGGCGGGACTGGGTATGGCTACACCTTC. Translation: CASRNDGGTGYGYTF.

The chain couples TRBV19 to TRBJ1-2; D may be TRBD1 (5 bases). The CDR3 extends over 15 amino acids. Trimming took off 7 bases at V and 4 bases at J, with 19 bases between the two ends. Germline V CDR1 and CDR2: LNHDA, SQIVND (reference sequence). CDR3 residues: CASTLEGAVFYGYTF. DNA of the CDR3: TGTGCCAGTACCTTGGAAGGGGCGGTCTTCTATGGCTACACCTTC. Based on the CDR3 plus reference TRBV19 and TRBJ1-2, the full variable domain is DGGITQSPKYLFRKEGQNVTLSCEQNLNHDAMYWYRQDPGQGLRLIYYSQIVNDFQKGDIAEGYSVSREKKESFPLTVTSAQKNPTAFYLCASTLEGAVFYGYTFGSGTRLTVV.

This chain joins TRBV15 and TRBJ1-5; D gene unclear. Trimming cost V 0 bases and J 7 bases, with 16 bases left between them. This CDR3 is built from 16 residues. Germline CDR1 and CDR2: LNHNV and YYDKDF (reference sequence). CDR3 DNA: TGTGCCACCAGCAGAGAATATGAAGGGTTGGGACAGCCCCAGCATTTT. Translation: CATSREYEGLGQPQHF.